The sequence of this TCR beta chain was determined in a study of blood T cell repertoires in COVID-19. Looking at the study overall: Sites across the United States, Italy and Spain contributed samples from acute and convalescent COVID-19.

The CDR3 length is 15 residues. Trimming removed 3 bases from V and 7 bases from J; junction bases left unmatched: 7. Germline V gives CDR1 KGHDR, CDR2 SFDVKD. Authors' methods: By means of reference gene primer amplification, nucleated cell counts were estimated. Sequencing was performed with immunoSEQ multiplex PCR; in TCRdb, only in-frame clones are kept and a portion is missing. Clone size and the V and J calls come from that table; the DNA yielded D and trimming. The sample shows almost 400,000 clones, more than 70% of them seen only once. Seattle patients were enrolled during active infection and followed longitudinally.

This chain joins TRBV24-1 and TRBJ1-4; 7 bases map to TRBD1. Specimen: peripheral blood. The sequence was obtained from a woman aged 55-75 years with COVID-19, enrolled during active disease. CDR3 nucleotides: TGTGCCACCAGTGATCCGACAGGGTCAGGTGAAAAACTGTTTTTT. This sequence encodes CATSDPTGSGEKLFF.